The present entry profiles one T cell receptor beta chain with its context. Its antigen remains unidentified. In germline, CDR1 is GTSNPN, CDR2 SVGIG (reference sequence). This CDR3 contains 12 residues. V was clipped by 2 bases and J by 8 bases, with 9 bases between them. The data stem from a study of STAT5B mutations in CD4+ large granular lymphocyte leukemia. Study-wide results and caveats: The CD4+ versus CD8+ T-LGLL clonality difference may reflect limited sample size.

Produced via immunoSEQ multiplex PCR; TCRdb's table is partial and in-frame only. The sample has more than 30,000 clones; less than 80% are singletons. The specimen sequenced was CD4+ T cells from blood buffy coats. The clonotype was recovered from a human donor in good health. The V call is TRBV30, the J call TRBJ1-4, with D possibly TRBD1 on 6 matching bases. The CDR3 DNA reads TGTGCCTGGAGTTGGACAGACGAAAAACTGTTTTTT. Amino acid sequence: CAWSWTDEKLFF. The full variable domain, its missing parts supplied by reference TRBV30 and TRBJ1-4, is SQTIHQWPATLVQPVGSPLSLECTVEGTSNPNLYWYRQAAGRGLQLLFYSVGIGQISSEVPQNLSASRPQDRQFILSSKKLLLSDSGFYLCAWSWTDEKLFFGSGTQLSVL.